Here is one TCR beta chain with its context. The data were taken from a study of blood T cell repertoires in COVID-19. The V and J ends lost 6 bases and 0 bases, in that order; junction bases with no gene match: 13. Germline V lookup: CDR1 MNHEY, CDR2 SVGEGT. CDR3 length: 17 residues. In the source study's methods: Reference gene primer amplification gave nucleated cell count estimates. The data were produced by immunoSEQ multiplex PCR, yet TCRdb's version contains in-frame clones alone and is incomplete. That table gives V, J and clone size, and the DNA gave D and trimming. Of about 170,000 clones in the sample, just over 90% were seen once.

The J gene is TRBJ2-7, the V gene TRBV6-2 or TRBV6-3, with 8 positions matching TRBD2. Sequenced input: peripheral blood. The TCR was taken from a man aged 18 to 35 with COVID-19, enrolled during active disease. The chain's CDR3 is CASRPLSGNSFSYEQYF. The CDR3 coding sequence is TGTGCCAGCAGACCTCTTAGCGGGAACTCTTTCTCCTACGAGCAGTACTTC.